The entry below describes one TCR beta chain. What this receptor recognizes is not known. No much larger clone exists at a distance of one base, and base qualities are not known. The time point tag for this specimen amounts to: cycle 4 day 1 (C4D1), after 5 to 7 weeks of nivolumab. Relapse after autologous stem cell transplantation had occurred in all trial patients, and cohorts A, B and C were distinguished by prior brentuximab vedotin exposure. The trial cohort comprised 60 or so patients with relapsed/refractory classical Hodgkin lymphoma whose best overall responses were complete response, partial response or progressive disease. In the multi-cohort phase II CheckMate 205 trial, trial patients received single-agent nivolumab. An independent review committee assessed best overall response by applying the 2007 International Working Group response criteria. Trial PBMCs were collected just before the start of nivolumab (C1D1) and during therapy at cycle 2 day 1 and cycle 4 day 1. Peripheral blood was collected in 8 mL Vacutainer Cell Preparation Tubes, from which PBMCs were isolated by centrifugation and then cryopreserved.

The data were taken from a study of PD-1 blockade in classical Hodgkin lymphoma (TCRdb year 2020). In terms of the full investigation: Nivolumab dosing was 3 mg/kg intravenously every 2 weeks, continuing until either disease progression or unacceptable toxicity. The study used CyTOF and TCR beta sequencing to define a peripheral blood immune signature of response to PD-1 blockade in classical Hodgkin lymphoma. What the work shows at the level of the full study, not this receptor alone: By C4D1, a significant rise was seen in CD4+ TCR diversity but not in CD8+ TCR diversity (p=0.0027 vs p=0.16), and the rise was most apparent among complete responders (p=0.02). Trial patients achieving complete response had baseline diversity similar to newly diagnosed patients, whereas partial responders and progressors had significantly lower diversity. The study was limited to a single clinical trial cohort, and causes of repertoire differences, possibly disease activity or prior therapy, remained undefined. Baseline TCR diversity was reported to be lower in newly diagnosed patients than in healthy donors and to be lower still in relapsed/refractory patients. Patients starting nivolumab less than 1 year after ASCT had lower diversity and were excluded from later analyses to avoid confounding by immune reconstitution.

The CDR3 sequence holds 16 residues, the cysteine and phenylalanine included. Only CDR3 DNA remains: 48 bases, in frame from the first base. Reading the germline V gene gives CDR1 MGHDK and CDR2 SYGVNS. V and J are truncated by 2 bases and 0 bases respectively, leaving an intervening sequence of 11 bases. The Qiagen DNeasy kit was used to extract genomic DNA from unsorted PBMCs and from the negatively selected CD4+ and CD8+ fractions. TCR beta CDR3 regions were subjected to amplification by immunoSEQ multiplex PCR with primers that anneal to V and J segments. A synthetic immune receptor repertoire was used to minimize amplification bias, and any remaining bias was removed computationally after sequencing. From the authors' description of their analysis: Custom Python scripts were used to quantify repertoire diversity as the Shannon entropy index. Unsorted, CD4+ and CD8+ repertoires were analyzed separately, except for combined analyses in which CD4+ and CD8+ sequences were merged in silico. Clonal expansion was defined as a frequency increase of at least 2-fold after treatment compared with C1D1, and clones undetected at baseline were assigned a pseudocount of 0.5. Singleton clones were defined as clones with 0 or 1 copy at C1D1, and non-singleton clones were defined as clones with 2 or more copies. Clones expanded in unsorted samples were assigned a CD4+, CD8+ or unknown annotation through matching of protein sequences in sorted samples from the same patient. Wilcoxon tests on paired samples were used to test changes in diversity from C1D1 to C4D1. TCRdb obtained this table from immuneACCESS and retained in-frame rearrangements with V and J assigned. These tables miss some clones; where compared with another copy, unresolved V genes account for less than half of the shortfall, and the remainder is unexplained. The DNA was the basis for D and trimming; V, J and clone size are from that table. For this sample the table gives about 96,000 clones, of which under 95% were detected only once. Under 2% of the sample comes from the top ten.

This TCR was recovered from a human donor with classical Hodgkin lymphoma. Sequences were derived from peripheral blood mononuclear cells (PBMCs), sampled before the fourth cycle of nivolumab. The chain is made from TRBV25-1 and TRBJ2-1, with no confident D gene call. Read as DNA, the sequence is TGTGCCAGCAGTGAACTGGGCGCGAGCTCCTACAATGAGCAGTTCTTC. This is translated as CASSELGASSYNEQFF.